The next 22 T cell receptor beta chains were all read from a single sample in a study of shared clonotypes between healthy human individuals. Measured with immunoSEQ multiplex PCR; TCRdb has only the in-frame clones, and not every one. The repertoire holds roughly 2,300,000 clones, with around 93% as singletons. Sequences were obtained from naive CD4+ T cells from PBMCs. Indicated subset: CD45RA+ positively selected. Receptor source: a man between 18 and 29 years old in good health. Some clones in this sample may be carry-over from other donors' samples.

CDR3 DNA: TGTGCCAGTAGTACCCACCCCCCGGGACAGGGACAAGAGACCCAGTACTTC. Protein product: CASSTHPPGQGQETQYF. This chain uses TRBV19 with TRBJ2-5, with 9 bases aligning to TRBD1. Germline-derived CDR1 and CDR2 are LNHDA and SQIVND (reference sequence). Germline trimming cut 4 bases from V and 2 bases from J; bases unmatched to any gene: 11. CDR3 size: 17 residues.

The CDR3 bases are TGTGCCAGCAGCCTGCCAGGCGCCGGGGAGCTGTTTTTT. It yields the protein CASSLPGAGELFF. The chain is built from TRBV5-5 and TRBJ2-2; D gene uncertain. CDR1 SGHKS and CDR2 YYEKEE come from the germline V gene (reference sequence). The V and J ends lost 4 bases and 6 bases respectively, with 10 bases between them. The CDR3 loop spans 13 amino acids.

J is TRBJ1-1 and V is TRBV6-4, with 7 nucleotides matching TRBD1. Germline assignment: CDR1 MRHNA and CDR2 SNTAGT. The CDR3 totals 15 residues. V lost 6 bases to trimming and J lost 0 bases; unmatched junction nucleotides: 7. The CDR3 protein is CASRGYRGLNTEAFF. The CDR3 DNA reads TGTGCCAGCAGGGGATACAGGGGTCTGAACACTGAAGCTTTCTTT.

The V call is TRBV5-4, the J call TRBJ2-7, with TRBD1 identical over 8 bases. Unmatched junction bases numbered 6, after V lost 4 bases and J lost 3 bases. Germline CDR1 reads SGHNT; CDR2 reads YYREEE (reference sequence). The CDR3 consists of 14 residues. CDR3 loop: CASSPTGVVYEQYF. In nucleotides, the CDR3 is TGTGCCAGCAGCCCGACAGGGGTGGTCTACGAGCAGTACTTC.

The chain employs TRBV28 and TRBJ2-7, with D perhaps matching TRBD2 (5 bases). V dropped 4 bases and J dropped 2 bases, with 9 bases sitting between them. This CDR3 region has 13 residues. The germline CDR1 and CDR2 sequences are MDHEN and SYDVKM. CDR3 nucleotides: TGTGCCAGCAGTTCGAGCGGTGCCTACGAGCAGTACTTC. Its translation: CASSSSGAYEQYF.

The gene calls are TRBV5-6 and TRBJ2-5; D call uncertain. Between the trimmed V and J ends, which lost 0 bases and 3 bases, there was a span of 9 bases. From germline, CDR1 is SGHDT and CDR2 YYEEEE. There are 14 residues in the CDR3. CDR3 residues: CASSLAPGEETQYF. CDR3 coding DNA: TGTGCCAGCAGCTTGGCCCCGGGTGAAGAGACCCAGTACTTC.

This clone was observed once. The CDR3 loop reads CASSPPISVETQYF. CDR3 bases: TGTGCCAGCAGTCCCCCCATATCAGTGGAGACCCAGTACTTC. The rearrangement uses TRBV14 and TRBJ2-5; D is undetermined. Per germline, CDR1 SGHDN and CDR2 FVKESK. Trimming removed 6 bases from V and 5 bases from J, with 16 bases in between. The CDR3 extends over 14 amino acids.

The chain is built from TRBV19 and TRBJ1-5; D not resolved. V was trimmed by 5 bases and J by 9 bases, leaving 11 bases between them. In germline, CDR1 is LNHDA, CDR2 SQIVND (reference sequence). The CDR3 covers 12 residues. The CDR3 bases are TGTGCCAGTAGTCCGGGAATAGTGCCCCAGCATTTT. Translation gives CASSPGIVPQHF.

V usage is TRBV10-1 and J usage is TRBJ1-3; D gene uncertain. CDR3 length: 16 amino acids. V lost 3 bases and J 0 bases, leaving 12 bases between the germline ends. Germline V gene sequence: CDR1 WNHNN, CDR2 SYGVQD (reference sequence). The CDR3 loop is CASSEPGSNSGNTIYF. The CDR3 region has the DNA TGCGCCAGCAGTGAACCCGGGAGCAACTCTGGAAACACCATATATTTT.

The genes are TRBV5-4 and TRBJ2-3; no clear D gene. The CDR3 sequence is 16 residues long. V was cut by 1 base and J by 5 bases, with 17 bases left in between. Germline CDR1 SGHNT, CDR2 YYREEE (reference sequence). The CDR3 spells CASSLTFAVRGDTQYF. The CDR3 nucleotides read TGTGCCAGCAGCTTGACCTTCGCAGTGAGAGGAGATACGCAGTATTTT. Filled out from reference TRBV5-4 and TRBJ2-3, the complete variable domain reads ETGVTQSPTHLIKTRGQQVTLRCSSQSGHNTVSWYQQALGQGPQFIFQYYREEENGRGNFPPRFSGLQFPNYSSELNVNALELDDSALYLCASSLTFAVRGDTQYFGPGTRLTVL.

This clone is a singleton in its sample. The CDR3 region is CSVEDSPGLGGYTF. The CDR3 region has the DNA TGCAGCGTTGAAGACTCTCCGGGACTTGGTGGCTACACCTTC. V usage is TRBV29-1 and J usage is TRBJ1-2; a possible D gene is TRBD1 (5 bases). The germline CDR1 and CDR2 sequences are SQVTM and ANQGSEA. Trimming pared 0 bases from V and 7 bases from J, leaving 15 bases between. This CDR3 is 14 amino acids long.

The genes are TRBV7-3 and TRBJ1-1; no definite D call. The CDR3 is 13 amino acids. Per germline, CDR1 SGHTA and CDR2 FQGTGA. V dropped 5 bases and J dropped 0 bases, with 7 bases sitting between them. In nucleotides, the CDR3 is TGTGCCAGCAGCCAGAGAATGAACACTGAAGCTTTCTTT. Encoded protein: CASSQRMNTEAFF.

The chain recombines TRBV4-2 with TRBJ1-1; D may be TRBD1 (5 bases). Germline V lookup: CDR1 LGHNA, CDR2 YNFKEQ. V dropped 0 bases and J dropped 5 bases, with 13 bases sitting between them. This CDR3 comprises 15 residues. DNA for the CDR3: TGTGCCAGCAGCCAAGATCCGGGGGTGGGTACTGAAGCTTTCTTT. Amino acid sequence: CASSQDPGVGTEAFF.

V is TRBV28 and J is TRBJ2-7, with D hard to call. Per the germline V gene, CDR1 is MDHEN and CDR2 is SYDVKM. The CDR3 covers 11 residues. Trimming removed 7 bases at V and 0 bases at J, with 4 bases between. The CDR3 region is CASNHSYEQYF. The CDR3 DNA follows: TGTGCCAGCAATCACTCCTACGAGCAGTACTTC. Looking up the rest from reference TRBV28 and TRBJ2-7 gives the full variable domain: DVKVTQSSRYLVKRTGEKVFLECVQDMDHENMFWYRQDPGLGLRLIYFSYDVKMKEKGDIPEGYSVSREKKERFSLILESASTNQTSMYLCASNHSYEQYFGPGTRLTVT.

The genes are TRBV9 and TRBJ2-1; D is possibly TRBD1 (5 bases). CDR3 size: 13 residues. V was pared by 4 bases and J by 6 bases, with 11 bases between. Germline lookup yields CDR1 SGDLS and CDR2 YYNGEE. CDR3 residues: CASSKGPFNEQFF. The DNA for the CDR3 is TGTGCCAGCAGCAAGGGGCCCTTCAATGAGCAGTTCTTC. Drawing the rest from reference TRBV9 and TRBJ2-1, the complete variable domain is DSGVTQTPKHLITATGQRVTLRCSPRSGDLSVYWYQQSLDQGLQFLIQYYNGEERAKGNILERFSAQQFPDLHSELNLSSLELGDSALYFCASSKGPFNEQFFGPGTRLTVL.

The chain has TRBV18 and TRBJ2-7, with D maybe TRBD2 (5 bases). Trimming cost V 3 bases and J 3 bases, with 15 bases left between them. The CDR3 covers 15 residues. In germline, CDR1 is KGHSH, CDR2 LQKENI. Here the CDR3 DNA reads TGTGCCAGCTCACCCGGGGTTCTTAGTGTCTACGAGCAGTACTTC. Amino acid sequence: CASSPGVLSVYEQYF. Full variable domain (missing parts from reference TRBV18 and TRBJ2-7): NAGVMQNPRHLVRRRGQEARLRCSPMKGHSHVYWYRQLPEEGLKFMVYLQKENIIDESGMPKERFSAEFPKEGPSILRIQQVVRGDSAAYFCASSPGVLSVYEQYFGPGTRLTVT.

V is TRBV5-1 and J is TRBJ2-1, with 8 nucleotides matching TRBD2. Germline V gene sequence: CDR1 SGHRS, CDR2 YFSETQ. This CDR3 region has 15 residues. With 6 bases clipped from V and 4 bases from J, the junction kept 9 bases outside the gene matches. CDR3 amino acids: CASIKIAGSYNEQFF. The CDR3 DNA reads as TGCGCCAGCATCAAAATAGCGGGAAGTTACAATGAGCAGTTCTTC.

The chain links TRBV21-1 to TRBJ1-2; TRBD1, as called in the table, went unchecked against the DNA. TRBV21-1 is shown as a pseudogene. This CDR3 region has 15 residues. The DNA of the CDR3 is TGTGCCAGCAGCAAATACAGGGGGGATAGAGGGGGCTACACCTTC. Translation gives CASSKYRGDRGGYTF.

This sequence joins TRBV15 and TRBJ2-5; D might be TRBD2 (6 bases). Looked up from germline, CDR1 is LNHNV and CDR2 is YYDKDF (reference sequence). V gave up 4 bases and J gave up 5 bases, with 17 bases separating them. There are 15 residues in the CDR3. The CDR3 is CATSTPGGSWETQYF. The CDR3, as DNA: TGTGCCACCAGCACACCCGGAGGGTCTTGGGAGACCCAGTACTTC.

The chain is built from TRBV10-3 and TRBJ2-2, with TRBD1 identical over 8 bases. In germline, CDR1 is ENHRY, CDR2 SYGVKD. The CDR3 runs 18 residues. J gave up 2 bases and V 3 bases, and 11 bases lay outside the gene matches. Here the CDR3 reads CAISETGGQGANTGELFF. As DNA, the CDR3 is TGTGCCATCAGTGAAACAGGGGGGCAGGGGGCAAACACCGGGGAGCTGTTTTTT.

The V and J genes are TRBV5-1 and TRBJ2-7, with D possibly matching TRBD2 (6 bases). Germline CDR1 is SGHRS and CDR2 is YFSETQ. The germline V and J ends were trimmed by 1 base and 3 bases, with 14 bases remaining between them. This CDR3 has 15 amino acids. The CDR3 here is CASSLSEGRSYEQYF. The CDR3, as DNA: TGCGCCAGCAGCTTGTCGGAAGGGAGGAGCTACGAGCAGTACTTC.

V is TRBV27 and J is TRBJ2-7; TRBD2 aligns across 13 bases. The CDR3 contains 15 residues. V lost 3 bases to trimming and J lost 2 bases; unmatched junction nucleotides: 1. Germline values: CDR1 MNHEY, CDR2 SMNVEV (reference sequence). CDR3: CASSFGTSGAYEQYF. The CDR3 nucleotides read TGTGCCAGCAGTTTTGGGACTAGCGGGGCCTACGAGCAGTACTTC.